This TCR beta chain was obtained from a study of beta chain features in type 1 diabetes. Study-wide findings and caveats: TCRB CDR3 length was moderately but significantly reduced in all four CD4+ subsets of Type 1 diabetes patients. The analysis here could not establish whether HLA type shapes TCRB rearrangement. Fewer junction insertions and more nucleotide deletions appeared in type 1 diabetes patients.

Notes on this clone: Its specificity is not known.

Expressed TCRB transcripts were sequenced after all isolated RNA was converted to cDNA. Naive, central memory and regulatory T cell samples yielded about 3.9 million reads on average. Assay: immunoSEQ multiplex PCR; the TCRdb copy retains only in-frame clones and omits some. In the table there are 630,000 or so clones, more than 12% of which are singletons. The sample consisted of naive CD4+ T cells from blood. The clonotype comes from a man between 18 and 35 years old with type 1 diabetes.

CDR3 sequence (DNA): TGTGCCAGCAGCCTGACATGGGTCGGGTACACTGAAGCTTTCTTT. Its protein product is CASSLTWVGYTEAFF. The chain combines TRBV7-2 with TRBJ1-1; D is ambiguous. Trimming shortened V by 5 bases and J by 3 bases, and 16 bases separated the two germline ends. This CDR3 is 15 amino acids long. The germline CDR1 and CDR2 sequences are SGHTA and FQGNSA.